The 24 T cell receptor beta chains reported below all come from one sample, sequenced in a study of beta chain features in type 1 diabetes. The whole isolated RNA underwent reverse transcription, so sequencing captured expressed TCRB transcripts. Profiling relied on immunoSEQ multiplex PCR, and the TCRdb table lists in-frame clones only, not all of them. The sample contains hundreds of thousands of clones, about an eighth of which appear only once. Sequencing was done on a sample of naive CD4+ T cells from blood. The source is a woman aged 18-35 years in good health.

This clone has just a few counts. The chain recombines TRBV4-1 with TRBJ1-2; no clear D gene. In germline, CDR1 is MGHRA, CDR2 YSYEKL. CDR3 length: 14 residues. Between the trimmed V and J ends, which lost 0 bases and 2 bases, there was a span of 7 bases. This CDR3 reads CASSQDALNYGYTF. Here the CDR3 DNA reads TGCGCCAGCAGCCAAGATGCCTTGAACTATGGCTACACCTTC.

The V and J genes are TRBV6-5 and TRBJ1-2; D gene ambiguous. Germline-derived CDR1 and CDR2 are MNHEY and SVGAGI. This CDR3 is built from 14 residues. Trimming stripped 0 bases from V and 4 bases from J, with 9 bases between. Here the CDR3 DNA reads TGTGCCAGCAGTTACTCGTGGCAGAGCTATGGCTACACCTTC. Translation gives CASSYSWQSYGYTF.

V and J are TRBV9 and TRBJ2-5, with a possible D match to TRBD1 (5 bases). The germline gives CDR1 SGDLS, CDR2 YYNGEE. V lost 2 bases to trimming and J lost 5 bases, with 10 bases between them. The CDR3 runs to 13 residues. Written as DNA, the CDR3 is TGTGCCAGCAGCGTTCTGGGGCAGGAGACCCAGTACTTC. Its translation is CASSVLGQETQYF.

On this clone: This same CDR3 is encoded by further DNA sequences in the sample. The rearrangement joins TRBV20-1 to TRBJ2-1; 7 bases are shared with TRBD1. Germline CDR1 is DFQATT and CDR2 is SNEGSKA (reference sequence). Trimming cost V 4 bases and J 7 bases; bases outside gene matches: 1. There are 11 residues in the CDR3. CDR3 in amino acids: CSANRGNEQFF. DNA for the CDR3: TGCAGTGCTAACAGGGGAAATGAGCAGTTCTTC.

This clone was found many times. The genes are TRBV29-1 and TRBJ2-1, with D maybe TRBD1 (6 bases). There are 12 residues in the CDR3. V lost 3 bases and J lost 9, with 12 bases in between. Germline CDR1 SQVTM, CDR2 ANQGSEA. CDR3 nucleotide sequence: TGCAGCGTTGAGGACAGCAGGCGTGAGCAGTTCTTC. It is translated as CSVEDSRREQFF.

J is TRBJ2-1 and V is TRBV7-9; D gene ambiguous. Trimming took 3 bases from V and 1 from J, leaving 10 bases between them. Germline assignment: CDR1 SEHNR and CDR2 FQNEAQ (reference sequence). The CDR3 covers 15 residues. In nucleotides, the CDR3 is TGTGCCAGCAGCTTCCTGGGTCGTTCCTACAATGAGCAGTTCTTC. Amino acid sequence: CASSFLGRSYNEQFF.

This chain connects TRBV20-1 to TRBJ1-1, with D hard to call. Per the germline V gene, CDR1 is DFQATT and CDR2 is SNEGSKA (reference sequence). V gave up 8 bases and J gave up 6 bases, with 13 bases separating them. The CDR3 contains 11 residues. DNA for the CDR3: TGCAGTCCCCTATCGGCCGCTGAAGCTTTCTTT. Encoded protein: CSPLSAAEAFF.

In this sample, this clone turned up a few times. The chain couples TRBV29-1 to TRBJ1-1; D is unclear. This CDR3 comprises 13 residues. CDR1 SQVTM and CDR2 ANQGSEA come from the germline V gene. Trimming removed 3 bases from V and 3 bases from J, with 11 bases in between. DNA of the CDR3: TGCAGCGTTGATGCGGCCAGTCACACTGAAGCTTTCTTT. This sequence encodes CSVDAASHTEAFF.

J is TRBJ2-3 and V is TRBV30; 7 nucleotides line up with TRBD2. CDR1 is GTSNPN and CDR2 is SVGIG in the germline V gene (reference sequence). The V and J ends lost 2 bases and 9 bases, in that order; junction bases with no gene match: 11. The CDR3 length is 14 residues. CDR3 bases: TGTGCCTGGAGTCCCCCGACTAGCAGGGCAACGCAGTATTTT. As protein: CAWSPPTSRATQYF.

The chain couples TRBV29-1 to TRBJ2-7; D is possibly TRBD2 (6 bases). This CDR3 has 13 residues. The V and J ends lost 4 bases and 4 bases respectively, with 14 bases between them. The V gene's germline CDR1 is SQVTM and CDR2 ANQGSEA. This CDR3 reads CSVVAGHRYEQYV. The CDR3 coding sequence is TGCAGCGTTGTCGCGGGGCACCGTTACGAGCAGTACGTC.

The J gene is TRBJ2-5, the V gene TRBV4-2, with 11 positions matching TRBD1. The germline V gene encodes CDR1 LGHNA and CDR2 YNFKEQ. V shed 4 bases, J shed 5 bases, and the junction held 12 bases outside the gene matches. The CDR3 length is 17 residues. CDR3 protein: CASSPRTDRGQGETQYF. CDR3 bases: TGTGCCAGCAGCCCACGGACGGACAGGGGGCAGGGTGAGACCCAGTACTTC.

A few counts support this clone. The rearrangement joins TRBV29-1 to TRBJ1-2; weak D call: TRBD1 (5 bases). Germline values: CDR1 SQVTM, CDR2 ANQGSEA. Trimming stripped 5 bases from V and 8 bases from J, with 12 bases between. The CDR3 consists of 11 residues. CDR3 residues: CSVRPTAGYTF. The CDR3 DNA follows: TGCAGCGTTAGACCGACAGCGGGCTACACCTTC.

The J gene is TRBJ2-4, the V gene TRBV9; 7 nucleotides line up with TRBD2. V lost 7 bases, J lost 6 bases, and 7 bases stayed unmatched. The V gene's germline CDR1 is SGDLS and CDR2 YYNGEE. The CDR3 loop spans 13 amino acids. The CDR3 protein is CASGRGDGNIQYF. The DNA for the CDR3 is TGTGCCAGCGGGAGGGGTGATGGAAACATTCAGTACTTC.

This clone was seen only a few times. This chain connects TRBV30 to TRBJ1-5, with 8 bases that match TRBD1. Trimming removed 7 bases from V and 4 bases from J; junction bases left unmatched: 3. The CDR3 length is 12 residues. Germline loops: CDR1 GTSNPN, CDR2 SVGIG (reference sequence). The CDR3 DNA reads TGTGCCTTCGACAGGGGAAATCAGCCCCAGCATTTT. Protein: CAFDRGNQPQHF.

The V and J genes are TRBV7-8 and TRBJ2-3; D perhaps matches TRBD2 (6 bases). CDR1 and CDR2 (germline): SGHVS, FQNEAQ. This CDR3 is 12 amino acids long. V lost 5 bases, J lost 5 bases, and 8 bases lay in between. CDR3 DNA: TGTGCCAGCAGCCCCGGGGGAGATACGCAGTATTTT. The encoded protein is CASSPGGDTQYF.

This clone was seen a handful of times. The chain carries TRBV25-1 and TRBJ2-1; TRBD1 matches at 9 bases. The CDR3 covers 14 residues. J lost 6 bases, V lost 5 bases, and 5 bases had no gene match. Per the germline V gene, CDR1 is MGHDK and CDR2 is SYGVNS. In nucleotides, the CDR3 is TGTGCCAGCAGTCGGGACAGGGTCATCAATGAGCAGTTCTTC. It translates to CASSRDRVINEQFF. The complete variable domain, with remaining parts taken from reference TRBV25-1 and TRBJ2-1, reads EADIYQTPRYLVIGTGKKITLECSQTMGHDKMYWYQQDPGMELHLIHYSYGVNSTEKGDLSSESTVSRIRTEHFPLTLESARPSHTSQYLCASSRDRVINEQFFGPGTRLTVL.

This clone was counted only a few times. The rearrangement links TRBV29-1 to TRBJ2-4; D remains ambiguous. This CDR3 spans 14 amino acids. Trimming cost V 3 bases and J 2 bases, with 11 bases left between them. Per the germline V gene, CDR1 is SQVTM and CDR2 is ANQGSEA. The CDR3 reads CSVELGFPKNIQYF. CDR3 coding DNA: TGCAGCGTTGAGCTGGGGTTTCCCAAAAACATTCAGTACTTC. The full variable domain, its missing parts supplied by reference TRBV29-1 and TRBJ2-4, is SAVISQKPSRDICQRGTSLTIQCQVDSQVTMMFWYRQQPGQSLTLIATANQGSEATYESGFVIDKFPISRPNLTFSTLTVSNMSPEDSSIYLCSVELGFPKNIQYFGAGTRLSVL.

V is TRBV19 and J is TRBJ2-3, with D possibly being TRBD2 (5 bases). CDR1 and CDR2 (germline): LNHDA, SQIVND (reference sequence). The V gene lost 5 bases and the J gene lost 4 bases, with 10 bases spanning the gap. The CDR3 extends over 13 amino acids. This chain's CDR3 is CASSRGVADTQYF. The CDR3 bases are TGTGCCAGTAGTCGGGGTGTGGCAGATACGCAGTATTTT.

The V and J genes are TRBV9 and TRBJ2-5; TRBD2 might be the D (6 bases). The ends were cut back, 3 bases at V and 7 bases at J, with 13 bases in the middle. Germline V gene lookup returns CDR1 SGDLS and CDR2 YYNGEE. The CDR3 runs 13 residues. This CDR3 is CASSAGTLGTQYF. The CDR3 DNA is TGTGCCAGCAGCGCCGGGACTTTGGGGACCCAGTACTTC.

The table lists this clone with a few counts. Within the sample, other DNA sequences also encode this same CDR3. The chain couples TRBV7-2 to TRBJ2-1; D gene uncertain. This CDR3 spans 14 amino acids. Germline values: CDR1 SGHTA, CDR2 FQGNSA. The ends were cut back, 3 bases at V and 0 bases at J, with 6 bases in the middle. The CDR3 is CASSFGFSYNEQFF. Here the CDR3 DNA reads TGTGCCAGCAGCTTCGGGTTCTCCTACAATGAGCAGTTCTTC.

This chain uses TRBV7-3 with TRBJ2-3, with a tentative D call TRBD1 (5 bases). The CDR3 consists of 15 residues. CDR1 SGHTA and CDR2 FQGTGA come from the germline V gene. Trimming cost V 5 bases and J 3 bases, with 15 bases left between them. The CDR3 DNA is TGTGCCAGCAGCCATCGACAGAGTAGAACAGATACGCAGTATTTT. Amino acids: CASSHRQSRTDTQYF.

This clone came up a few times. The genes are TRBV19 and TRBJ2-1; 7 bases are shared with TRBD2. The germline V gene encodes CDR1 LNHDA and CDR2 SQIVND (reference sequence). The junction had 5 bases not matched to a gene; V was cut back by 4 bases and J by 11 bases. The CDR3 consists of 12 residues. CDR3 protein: CASSTTAGKQFF. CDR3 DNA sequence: TGTGCCAGTAGTACGACAGCGGGGAAGCAGTTCTTC.

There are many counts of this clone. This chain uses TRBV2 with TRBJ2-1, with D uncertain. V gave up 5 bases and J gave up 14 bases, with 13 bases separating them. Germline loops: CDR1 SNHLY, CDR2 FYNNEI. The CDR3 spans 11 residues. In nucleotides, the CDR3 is TGTGCCAGCAGTCTAAGAGCAGTAAAGTTCTTC. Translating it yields CASSLRAVKFF.

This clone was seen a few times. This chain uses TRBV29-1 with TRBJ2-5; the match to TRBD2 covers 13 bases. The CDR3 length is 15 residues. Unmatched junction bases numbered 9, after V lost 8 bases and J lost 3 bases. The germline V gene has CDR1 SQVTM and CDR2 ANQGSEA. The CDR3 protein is CSTSGLAGAKETQYF. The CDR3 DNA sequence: TGCAGCACATCAGGACTAGCGGGGGCCAAAGAGACCCAGTACTTC.